These 18 T cell receptor beta chains were all obtained from the same sample, sequenced in a study of identical twins. TCRdb fed the 5' RACE reads into MiXCR, producing one record per CDR3 protein. The table shows hundreds of thousands of distinct CDR3 sequences, with approximately 18% occurring only once. The data also belong to a second study, concerning T cells expressing NK-cell markers.

The sequenced sample was PBMCs. The receptors were sampled from a woman between 18 and 29 years old in good health.

This clonotype has a count of ten or more. The rearrangement uses TRBV6-1 and TRBJ1-2; D may be TRBD1 (6 bases). Germline assignment: CDR1 MNHNS and CDR2 SASEGT. The ends were cut back, 5 bases at V and 4 bases at J, with 17 bases in the middle. The CDR3 covers 15 residues. The CDR3 protein is CASSQQGVRTYGYTF. For the CDR3, the DNA is TGTGCCAGCAGTCAACAGGGAGTCCGGACCTATGGCTACACCTTC.

V and J are TRBV6-5 and TRBJ2-3; the D gene could be TRBD1 or TRBD2 (5 bases each). This CDR3 comprises 15 residues. Germline V gene data show CDR1 as MNHEY and CDR2 as SVGAGI. The V gene lost 2 bases and the J gene lost 1 base, with 10 bases spanning the gap. The CDR3 reads CASSYGTSRTDTQYF. The DNA for the CDR3 is TGTGCCAGCAGTTACGGGACCAGTCGCACAGATACGCAGTATTTT.

The rearrangement uses TRBV2 and TRBJ1-3, with D tentatively TRBD1 (5 bases). The ends were cut back, 6 bases at V and 2 bases at J, with 14 bases in the middle. Germline CDR1 is SNHLY and CDR2 is FYNNEI. This CDR3 is 15 amino acids long. This chain's CDR3 is CASRDHGGTGNTIYF. In nucleotides, the CDR3 is TGTGCCAGCAGGGACCATGGGGGGACTGGAAACACCATATATTTT.

The chain employs TRBV24-1 and TRBJ2-1, with 14 bases lining up with TRBD2. Unmatched junction bases numbered 7, after V lost 4 bases and J lost 6 bases. In germline, CDR1 is KGHDR, CDR2 SFDVKD. This CDR3 region has 17 residues. CDR3 region: CATSDPTGTSGSNEQFF. The CDR3 DNA is TGTGCCACCAGTGACCCGACCGGGACTAGCGGGAGCAATGAGCAGTTCTTC.

A few counts support this clonotype. The chain uses TRBV2 and TRBJ2-1; 11 nucleotides match TRBD2. The V gene's germline CDR1 is SNHLY and CDR2 FYNNEI. V shed 6 bases, J shed 6 bases, and the junction held 16 bases outside the gene matches. The CDR3 is 18 amino acids. In nucleotides, the CDR3 is TGTGCCAGCAGACCAAACCCCTCTACTAGCGGGAGAGGCAATGAGCAGTTCTTC. It yields the protein CASRPNPSTSGRGNEQFF.

This chain connects TRBV7-8 to TRBJ2-6; D unclear. Germline V lookup: CDR1 SGHVS, CDR2 FQNEAQ. V dropped 2 bases and J dropped 0 bases, with 11 bases sitting between them. There are 17 residues in the CDR3. CDR3 sequence reads: CASSLTWANSGANVLTF. The DNA for the CDR3 is TGTGCCAGCAGCTTAACATGGGCAAACTCTGGGGCCAACGTCCTGACTTTC.

At least ten counts were recorded for this clonotype. This chain uses TRBV4-1 with TRBJ2-7; D call uncertain. The length of the CDR3 is 15 residues. Between the trimmed V and J ends, which lost 0 bases and 0 bases, there was a span of 9 bases. Germline V gene sequence: CDR1 MGHRA, CDR2 YSYEKL. CDR3 coding DNA: TGCGCCAGCAGCCAAGATTCGTCCAGCTCCTACGAGCAGTACTTC. Protein: CASSQDSSSSYEQYF.

This clonotype was seen more than once but under ten times. The chain recombines TRBV5-1 with TRBJ2-5, with 7 bases aligning to TRBD1. J lost 2 bases, V lost 1 base, and 8 bases had no gene match. The CDR3 extends over 16 amino acids. CDR1 is SGHRS, CDR2 YFSETQ, per germline. CDR3 amino acids: CASSLTNGTEQETQYF. The CDR3, as DNA: TGCGCCAGCAGCTTGACCAATGGGACAGAGCAAGAGACCCAGTACTTC.

The chain joins TRBV6-2 or TRBV6-3 to TRBJ2-3, with D perhaps matching TRBD1 (5 bases). CDR3 length equals 14 residues. The germline CDR1 and CDR2 sequences are MNHEY and SVGEGT. The germline V and J ends were trimmed by 4 bases and 3 bases, with 11 bases remaining between them. Written as DNA, the CDR3 is TGTGCCAGCAGTTCAAGACAGATAACAGATACGCAGTATTTT. It is translated as CASSSRQITDTQYF.

The chain has TRBV10-3 and TRBJ2-7; weak D call: TRBD2 (6 bases). This CDR3 is built from 13 residues. The ends were cut back, 11 bases at V and 3 bases at J, with 17 bases in the middle. Germline V gene lookup returns CDR1 ENHRY and CDR2 SYGVKD. CDR3 region: CASSRDWGYEQYF. The CDR3, as DNA: TGTGCCTCCTCACGGGACTGGGGCTACGAGCAGTACTTC.

The chain is built from TRBV4-3 and TRBJ2-2, with D uncertain. Germline assignment: CDR1 LGHNA and CDR2 YSLEER. The CDR3 contains 14 residues. V dropped 1 base and J dropped 3 bases, with 6 bases sitting between them. The CDR3 reads CASSQGYYTGELFF. CDR3 sequence (DNA): TGCGCCAGCAGCCAAGGGTATTACACCGGGGAGCTGTTTTTT.

The chain employs TRBV20-1 and TRBJ1-6; D remains unclear. Germline V gene lookup returns CDR1 DFQATT and CDR2 SNEGSKA (reference sequence). Trimming cost V 6 bases and J 6 bases, with 9 bases left between them. The CDR3 is 12 amino acids. CDR3 sequence (DNA): TGCAGTGCGCTCTTCCCTAATTCACCCCTCCACTTT. Residues: CSALFPNSPLHF.

The chain combines TRBV6-5 with TRBJ2-7; 7 nucleotides align to TRBD2. V was clipped by 5 bases and J by 8 bases; unmatched bases: 6. CDR3 size: 12 residues. CDR1 and CDR2 (germline): MNHEY, SVGAGI. CDR3 sequence: CASSLAGDQQYF. The CDR3 region has the DNA TGTGCCAGCAGTCTTGCGGGAGATCAGCAGTACTTC.

This clonotype was seen more than once but under ten times. The genes are TRBV20-1 and TRBJ1-2, with no clear D. The CDR3 is 10 amino acids. V was clipped by 5 bases and J by 8 bases, with 9 bases between them. Germline CDR1 reads DFQATT; CDR2 reads SNEGSKA (reference sequence). The CDR3 loop is CSAGEDGYTF. The CDR3 nucleotides are TGCAGTGCTGGGGAGGACGGCTACACCTTC.

This rearrangement joins TRBV2 to TRBJ2-4, with unresolved D. The CDR3 length is 13 residues. V was clipped by 8 bases and J by 0 bases, with 8 bases between them. Germline values: CDR1 SNHLY, CDR2 FYNNEI. Here the CDR3 reads CASRTLAKNIQYF. CDR3 sequence (DNA): TGTGCCAGCCGAACCCTAGCCAAAAACATTCAGTACTTC.

The V gene is TRBV18, the J gene TRBJ2-5, with a weak D call TRBD2 (5 bases). The germline V and J ends were trimmed by 3 bases and 5 bases, with 13 bases remaining between them. The length of the CDR3 is 14 residues. Per germline, CDR1 KGHSH and CDR2 LQKENI. The DNA for the CDR3 is TGTGCCAGCTCACCCTCCTTAGCGCGGGAGACCCAGTACTTC. Its protein product is CASSPSLARETQYF.

V usage is TRBV5-1 and J usage is TRBJ2-3; no clear D gene. V was trimmed by 4 bases and J by 4 bases, leaving 13 bases between them. The CDR3 runs 14 residues. From germline, CDR1 is SGHRS and CDR2 YFSETQ. The CDR3, as DNA: TGCGCCAGCAGCCCCGTCGTACCAGCAGATACGCAGTATTTT. Residues: CASSPVVPADTQYF. The full variable domain, with the rest looked up from reference TRBV5-1 and TRBJ2-3, is KAGVTQTPRYLIKTRGQQVTLSCSPISGHRSVSWYQQTPGQGLQFLFEYFSETQRNKGNFPGRFSGRQFSNSRSEMNVSTLELGDSALYLCASSPVVPADTQYFGPGTRLTVL.

CDR3 in amino acids: CASSPISDRDHEQYF. The CDR3 nucleotides read TGTGCCAGCAGTCCAATCTCCGACAGGGACCACGAGCAGTACTTC. J is TRBJ2-7 and V is TRBV6-1, with 7 bases lining up with TRBD1. V dropped 5 bases and J dropped 5; count of bases not matched to a gene: 12. There are 15 residues in the CDR3. Germline assignment: CDR1 MNHNS and CDR2 SASEGT.